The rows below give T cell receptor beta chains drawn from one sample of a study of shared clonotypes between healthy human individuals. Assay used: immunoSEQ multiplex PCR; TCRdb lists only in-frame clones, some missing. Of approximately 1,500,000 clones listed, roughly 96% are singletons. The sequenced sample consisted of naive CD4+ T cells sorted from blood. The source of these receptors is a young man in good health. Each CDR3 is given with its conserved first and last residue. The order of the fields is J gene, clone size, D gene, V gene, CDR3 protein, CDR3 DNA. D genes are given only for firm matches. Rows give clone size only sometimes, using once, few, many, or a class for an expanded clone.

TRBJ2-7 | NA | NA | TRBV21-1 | CACALWDVVYEQYF | TGTGCCTGCGCACTATGGGACGTCGTCTACGAGCAGTACTTC
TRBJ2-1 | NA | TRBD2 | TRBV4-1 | CASSRLAGGTNEQFF | TGCGCCAGCAGCCGACTAGCGGGAGGGACCAATGAGCAGTTCTTC
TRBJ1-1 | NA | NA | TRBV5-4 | CASSLGIGRTEAFF | TGTGCCAGCAGCTTGGGAATAGGGAGGACTGAAGCTTTCTTT
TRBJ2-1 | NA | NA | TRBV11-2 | CASSFLGNEQFF | TGTGCCAGCAGCTTCTTGGGGAATGAGCAGTTCTTC
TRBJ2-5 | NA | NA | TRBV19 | CASSIMGEPPRTQYF | TGTGCCAGTAGTATAATGGGAGAGCCCCCGAGGACCCAGTACTTC
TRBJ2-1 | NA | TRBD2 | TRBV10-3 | CAISDFQRGPLLNEQFF | TGTGCCATCAGTGATTTCCAGCGGGGTCCCCTTCTCAATGAGCAGTTCTTC
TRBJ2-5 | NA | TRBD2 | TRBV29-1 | CSSRLAGEGRTQYF | TGCAGCTCACGACTAGCGGGAGAGGGAAGAACCCAGTACTTC
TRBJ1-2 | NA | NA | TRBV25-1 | CASSVKRGARYGYTF | TGTGCCAGCAGTGTTAAGCGGGGGGCTCGCTATGGCTACACCTTC
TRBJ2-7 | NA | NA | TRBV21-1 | CASHGALSYEQYF | TGTGCCAGCCACGGGGCTCTCTCCTACGAGCAGTACTTC
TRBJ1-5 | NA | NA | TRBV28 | CASQAGSASRPQHF | TGTGCCAGCCAGGCGGGGTCAGCTAGTAGGCCCCAGCATTTT
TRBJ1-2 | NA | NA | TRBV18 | CASSPQFAVQGANYGYTF | TGTGCCAGCTCACCACAATTTGCTGTACAGGGCGCTAACTATGGCTACACCTTC
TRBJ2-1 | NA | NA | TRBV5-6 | CASSSRYPSGGPRDEQFF | TGTGCCAGCAGCTCCCGGTACCCGTCGGGCGGACCTAGGGATGAGCAGTTCTTC
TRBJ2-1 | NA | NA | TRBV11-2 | CASIKGVYNEQFF | TGTGCCAGCATCAAGGGAGTATACAATGAGCAGTTCTTC
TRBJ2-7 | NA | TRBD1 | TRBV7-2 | CASSSSLGTDYEQYF | TGTGCCAGCAGCTCCTCCTTAGGGACAGACTACGAGCAGTACTTC
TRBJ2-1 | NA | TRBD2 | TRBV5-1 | CASSLVRETYNEQFF | TGCGCCAGCAGCTTGGTGCGGGAGACTTACAATGAGCAGTTCTTC
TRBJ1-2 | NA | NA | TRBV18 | CASSPREGSGDYGYTF | TGTGCCAGCTCACCGCGAGAAGGGAGTGGGGACTATGGCTACACCTTC
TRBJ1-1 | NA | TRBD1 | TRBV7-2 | CASSERGGWAFF | TGTGCCAGCAGCGAAAGAGGGGGCTGGGCTTTCTTT
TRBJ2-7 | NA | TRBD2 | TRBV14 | CASSQGLASYEQYF | TGTGCCAGCAGCCAAGGACTAGCGAGCTACGAGCAGTACTTC
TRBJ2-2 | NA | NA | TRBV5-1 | CASSLASLDTGELFF | TGCGCCAGCAGCTTGGCGTCGCTAGATACCGGGGAGCTGTTTTTT
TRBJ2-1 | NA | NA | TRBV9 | CASSVDLGDGEQFF | TGTGCCAGCAGCGTAGATTTAGGGGACGGTGAGCAGTTCTTC
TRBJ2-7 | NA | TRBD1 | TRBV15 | CATSRVGQGVPYEQYF | TGTGCCACCAGCAGAGTGGGACAGGGCGTACCCTACGAGCAGTACTTC
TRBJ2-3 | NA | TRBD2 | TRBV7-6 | CASSLLAGSITSSRTSTDTQYF | TGTGCCAGCAGCTTACTAGCGGGATCAATCACATCCTCTAGAACAAGCACAGATACGCAGTATTTT
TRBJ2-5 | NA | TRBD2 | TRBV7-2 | CASSSRLAGAVETQYF | TGTGCCAGCAGCTCCCGCCTAGCGGGAGCAGTAGAGACCCAGTACTTC
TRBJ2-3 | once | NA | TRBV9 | CASSVDWSVDTQYF | TGTGCCAGCAGCGTAGATTGGAGTGTCGATACGCAGTATTTT
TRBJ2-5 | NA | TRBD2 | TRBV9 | CASSPSSGRGETQYF | TGTGCCAGCAGCCCTTCTAGCGGGAGGGGGGAGACCCAGTACTTC